Following are 25 T cell receptor beta chains from one sample sequenced in a study of CD8 T cells in Susac syndrome. With random hexamers, roughly 0.5 to 1 ug RNA was reverse transcribed. TCRdb re-analysed the immunoSEQ multiplex PCR reads in MiXCR, keeping a single row per CDR3 protein. Altogether around 130,000 distinct CDR3 sequences are present, around 85% being singletons, with the ten largest covering roughly 0.5%. Sequences were obtained from CD8+ T cells from PBMCs. The receptors were sampled from a human donor with multiple sclerosis.

In its sample, this clonotype was seen a few times. The chain is built from TRBV7-2 and TRBJ2-7; D tentatively reads TRBD1 or TRBD2 (5 bases each). CDR1 and CDR2 from the germline V gene are SGHTA and FQGNSA. Deletions cut 5 bases from V and 4 bases from J, with 9 bases between. The CDR3 length is 12 residues. Here the CDR3 DNA reads TGTGCCAGCAGCCCCGAGGGGTACGAGCAGTACTTC. It translates to CASSPEGYEQYF. Together with reference TRBV7-2 and TRBJ2-7, the CDR3 gives the full variable domain: GAGVSQSPSNKVTEKGKDVELRCDPISGHTALYWYRQSLGQGLEFLIYFQGNSAPDKSGLPSDRFSAERTGGSVSTLTIQRTQQEDSAVYLCASSPEGYEQYFGPGTRLTVT.

The rearrangement uses TRBV28 and TRBJ2-7, with D possibly matching TRBD1 (6 bases). V was cut by 6 bases and J by 2 bases, with 11 bases left in between. Germline V gene sequence: CDR1 MDHEN, CDR2 SYDVKM. There are 13 residues in the CDR3. In DNA form, the CDR3 reads TGTGCCAGCAGGGACAGCGCGACCTACGAGCAGTACTTC. Its protein product is CASRDSATYEQYF.

In its sample, this clonotype was seen a few times. V is TRBV4-1 and J is TRBJ1-2; weak D call: TRBD1 (5 bases). CDR1 is MGHRA, CDR2 YSYEKL, per germline. The CDR3 is made up of 15 amino acids. The V gene lost 1 base and the J gene lost 3 bases, with 12 bases spanning the gap. The CDR3 sequence is CASSQGRGVDYGYTF. The CDR3 DNA reads as TGCGCCAGCAGCCAAGGACGGGGGGTTGACTATGGCTACACCTTC.

This clonotype has just a few counts. V is TRBV6-1 and J is TRBJ1-3, with D unclear. V lost 5 bases, J lost 0 bases, and 8 bases lay in between. Germline V CDR1 and CDR2: MNHNS, SASEGT. This CDR3 is 14 amino acids long. CDR3 loop: CASSLSRSGNTIYF. The CDR3 DNA sequence: TGTGCCAGCAGTCTAAGCCGCTCTGGAAACACCATATATTTT.

The chain joins TRBV28 to TRBJ1-4, with 7 bases aligning to TRBD1. Trimming took 2 bases from V and 5 from J; bases not matched to a gene: 8. Germline-derived CDR1 and CDR2 are MDHEN and SYDVKM. CDR3 length equals 16 residues. The CDR3 here is CASSLTPGQLNEKLFF. CDR3 nucleotide sequence: TGTGCCAGCAGTTTAACCCCGGGACAGCTAAATGAAAAACTGTTTTTT. Full variable domain (missing parts from reference TRBV28 and TRBJ1-4): DVKVTQSSRYLVKRTGEKVFLECVQDMDHENMFWYRQDPGLGLRLIYFSYDVKMKEKGDIPEGYSVSREKKERFSLILESASTNQTSMYLCASSLTPGQLNEKLFFGSGTQLSVL.

The chain is built from TRBV7-2 and TRBJ2-2; 11 positions agree with TRBD2. J was trimmed by 7 bases and V by 6 bases; bases with no gene match: 4. This CDR3 comprises 14 residues. Germline V gene data show CDR1 as SGHTA and CDR2 as FQGNSA. CDR3 DNA sequence: TGTGCCAGCAGGCTAGCGGGGGGAAACGGGGAGCTGTTTTTT. Its protein is CASRLAGGNGELFF.

The rearrangement uses TRBV28 and TRBJ2-1; tentatively, D is TRBD1 or TRBD2 (7 bases each). The CDR3 is 15 residues long. With 6 bases removed from V and 7 bases from J, the gap between germline ends came to 19 bases. Per germline, CDR1 MDHEN and CDR2 SYDVKM. This CDR3 reads CASRIQGREGNEQFF. CDR3 in DNA: TGTGCCAGCAGGATACAGGGGAGGGAAGGTAATGAGCAGTTCTTC.

The V gene is TRBV20-1, the J gene TRBJ1-3, with 7 bases fitting TRBD1. Looked up from germline, CDR1 is DFQATT and CDR2 is SNEGSKA (reference sequence). V lost 0 bases to trimming and J lost 3 bases; unmatched junction nucleotides: 5. The CDR3 totals 15 residues. CDR3 coding DNA: TGCAGTGCTAGAGATATGACAGGGATTGGAAACACCATATATTTT. Its protein product is CSARDMTGIGNTIYF.

The chain carries TRBV7-9 and TRBJ1-1; 8 nucleotides line up with TRBD1. The CDR3 consists of 15 residues. Looked up from germline, CDR1 is SEHNR and CDR2 is FQNEAQ (reference sequence). The J segment lost 4 bases and the V segment lost 5 bases, leaving 9 bases of the junction unmatched. CDR3 region: CASSPWQGAATEAFF. DNA for the CDR3: TGTGCCAGCAGCCCCTGGCAGGGGGCGGCCACTGAAGCTTTCTTT.

The V call is TRBV12-3 or TRBV12-4, the J call TRBJ2-7; D unresolved. This CDR3 has 12 amino acids. The V and J ends lost 2 bases and 5 bases respectively, with 7 bases between them. The CDR3 loop is CASSLTFDEQYF. DNA of the CDR3: TGTGCCAGCAGTTTAACCTTTGACGAGCAGTACTTC.

The sample holds a few counts of this clonotype. The rearrangement links TRBV9 to TRBJ2-1; D is ambiguous. V was shortened by 4 bases and J by 5 bases, with 7 bases between the two germline ends. The CDR3 sequence is 12 residues long. Germline V gene sequence: CDR1 SGDLS, CDR2 YYNGEE. CDR3 protein: CASSLRNNEQFF. In nucleotides, the CDR3 is TGTGCCAGCAGCCTGAGGAACAATGAGCAGTTCTTC.

V is TRBV7-9 and J is TRBJ2-2, with 10 positions matching TRBD2. The CDR3 has 13 residues. From germline, CDR1 is SEHNR and CDR2 FQNEAQ (reference sequence). V trimming: 8 bases; J trimming: 5 bases; junction bases outside the gene matches: 2. The DNA of the CDR3 is TGTGCCAGCCGACTAGCGGGTACCGGGGAGCTGTTTTTT. Protein sequence: CASRLAGTGELFF.

The chain is built from TRBV15 and TRBJ2-3, with unresolved D. Per the germline V gene, CDR1 is LNHNV and CDR2 is YYDKDF (reference sequence). This CDR3 comprises 17 residues. Trimming left V 2 bases short and J 5 bases short, with 20 bases between. The CDR3 region has the DNA TGTGCCACCAGCAGACCGTCAGCTTACGGCGATGGAGATACGCAGTATTTT. Translating gives CATSRPSAYGDGDTQYF.

CDR3 bases: TGTGCCAGCAGCTCCTACCAGCGGGAGGGCGATACCGGGGAGCTGTTTTTT. Translating it yields CASSSYQREGDTGELFF. The chain uses TRBV12-3 or TRBV12-4 and TRBJ2-2; TRBD2 matches 10 bases. V was pared by 6 bases and J by 5 bases, with 12 bases of the junction left unmatched. The CDR3 contains 17 residues.

DNA for the CDR3: TGTGCCAGCAGTTACTGGGCGGTGAGGAACACTGAAGCTTTCTTT. The encoded protein is CASSYWAVRNTEAFF. J is TRBJ1-1 and V is TRBV28, with D hard to call. The germline V gene encodes CDR1 MDHEN and CDR2 SYDVKM. V lost 4 bases and J lost 1, with 13 bases in between. The CDR3 loop spans 15 amino acids.

The chain joins TRBV5-5 to TRBJ2-1; D is ambiguous. The CDR3 has 14 residues. V lost 0 bases and J lost 7, with 11 bases in between. The germline V gene encodes CDR1 SGHKS and CDR2 YYEKEE (reference sequence). The CDR3 reads CASSLVPAENEQFF. The CDR3 region has the DNA TGTGCCAGCAGCTTGGTACCAGCTGAAAATGAGCAGTTCTTC.

The genes are TRBV28 and TRBJ2-1; D might be TRBD1 (5 bases). The CDR3 contains 14 residues. Germline assignment: CDR1 MDHEN and CDR2 SYDVKM. V lost 6 bases and J 1 base, leaving 10 bases between the germline ends. This chain's CDR3 is CASREGESYNEQFF. DNA for the CDR3: TGTGCCAGCAGAGAAGGGGAATCCTACAATGAGCAGTTCTTC.

V usage is TRBV5-1 and J usage is TRBJ2-7, with D unclear. The CDR3 length is 13 residues. In germline, CDR1 is SGHRS, CDR2 YFSETQ. The V gene lost 0 bases and the J gene lost 2 bases, with 6 bases spanning the gap. DNA of the CDR3: TGCGCCAGCAGCTTGGGCTGGGCCTACGAGCAGTACGTC. As protein: CASSLGWAYEQYV.

The genes are TRBV2 and TRBJ2-2; 8 nucleotides line up with TRBD1. The CDR3 has 16 residues. The trim removed 9 bases at V and 0 bases at J, leaving 9 bases unmatched. The germline V gene has CDR1 SNHLY and CDR2 FYNNEI. The CDR3 loop reads CARRGGQVPNTGELFF. DNA of the CDR3: TGTGCCAGAAGAGGGGGACAGGTCCCGAACACCGGGGAGCTGTTTTTT.

The chain uses TRBV7-2 and TRBJ2-5; the D is unclear. The V gene's germline CDR1 is SGHTA and CDR2 FQGNSA. The V end was cut by 1 base, the J end by 2 bases, with 14 bases between. This CDR3 region has 16 residues. CDR3 nucleotides: TGTGCCAGCAGCTTAGGGGTTATAGTTACGCAAGAGACCCAGTACTTC. This translates into CASSLGVIVTQETQYF.

The chain employs TRBV6-1 and TRBJ1-1; D not certain. Trimming took off 8 bases at V and 4 bases at J, with 8 bases between the two ends. Per the germline V gene, CDR1 is MNHNS and CDR2 is SASEGT. The CDR3 is made up of 11 amino acids. The CDR3 is CASPRGTEAFF. The CDR3 DNA follows: TGTGCCAGCCCCCGGGGCACTGAAGCTTTCTTT.

This chain connects TRBV3-1 to TRBJ2-1; D gene unclear. Germline-derived CDR1 and CDR2 are LGHDT and YNNKEL (reference sequence). The CDR3 extends over 15 amino acids. V was pared by 2 bases and J by 4 bases, with 12 bases between. The CDR3 nucleotides read TGTGCCAGCAGCCAAACTCCTACGGGTTACAATGAGCAGTTCTTC. It yields the protein CASSQTPTGYNEQFF.

This clonotype was counted a single time. The chain employs TRBV27 and TRBJ2-1; D might be TRBD2 (5 bases). The CDR3 sequence is 14 residues long. Trimming removed 0 bases at V and 7 bases at J, with 10 bases between. Germline V lookup: CDR1 MNHEY, CDR2 SMNVEV (reference sequence). This CDR3 is CASSLSTGGNEQFF. CDR3 DNA sequence: TGTGCCAGCAGTTTATCGACGGGCGGGAATGAGCAGTTCTTC.

Only a few counts were recorded for this clonotype. The V and J genes are TRBV6-6 and TRBJ2-1; D could derive from TRBD1 or TRBD2 (5 bases each). CDR3 size: 15 residues. Deletions cut 3 bases from V and 9 bases from J, with 18 bases between. Germline-derived CDR1 and CDR2 are MNHNY and SVGAGI (reference sequence). The CDR3 loop reads CASSYRDPLGSEQFF. CDR3 coding DNA: TGTGCCAGCAGTTATCGGGACCCCTTGGGTTCTGAGCAGTTCTTC.

The chain uses TRBV4-2 and TRBJ1-2, with D unresolved. This CDR3 region has 12 residues. V lost 1 base, J lost 7 bases, and 7 bases lay in between. CDR1 LGHNA and CDR2 YNFKEQ come from the germline V gene. The CDR3 spells CASSQAQSGYTF. The CDR3 DNA sequence: TGTGCCAGCAGCCAAGCCCAAAGTGGCTACACCTTC.